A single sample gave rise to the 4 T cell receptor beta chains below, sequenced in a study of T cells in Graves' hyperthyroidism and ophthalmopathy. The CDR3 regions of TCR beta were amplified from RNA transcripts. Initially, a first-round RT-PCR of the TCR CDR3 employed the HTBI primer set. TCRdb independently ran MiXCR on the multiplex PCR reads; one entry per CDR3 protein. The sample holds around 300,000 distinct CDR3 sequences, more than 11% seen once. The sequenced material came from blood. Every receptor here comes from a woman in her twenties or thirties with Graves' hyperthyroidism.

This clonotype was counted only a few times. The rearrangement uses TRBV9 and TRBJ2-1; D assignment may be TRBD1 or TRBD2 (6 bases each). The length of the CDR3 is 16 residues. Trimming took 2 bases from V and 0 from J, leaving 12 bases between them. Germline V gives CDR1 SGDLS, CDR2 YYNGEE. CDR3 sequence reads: CASSVWGASSYNEQFF. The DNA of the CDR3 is TGTGCCAGCAGCGTTTGGGGGGCCTCCTCCTACAATGAGCAGTTCTTC.

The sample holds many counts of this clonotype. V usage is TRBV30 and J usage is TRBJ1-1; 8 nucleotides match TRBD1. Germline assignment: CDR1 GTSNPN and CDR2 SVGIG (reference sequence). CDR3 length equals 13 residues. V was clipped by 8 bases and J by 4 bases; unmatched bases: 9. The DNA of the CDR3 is TGTGCCAGGCGTACAGGGGGAATCACTGAAGCTTTCTTT. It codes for CARRTGGITEAFF. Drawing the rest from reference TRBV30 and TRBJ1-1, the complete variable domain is SQTIHQWPATLVQPVGSPLSLECTVEGTSNPNLYWYRQAAGRGLQLLFYSVGIGQISSEVPQNLSASRPQDRQFILSSKKLLLSDSGFYLCARRTGGITEAFFGQGTRLTVV.

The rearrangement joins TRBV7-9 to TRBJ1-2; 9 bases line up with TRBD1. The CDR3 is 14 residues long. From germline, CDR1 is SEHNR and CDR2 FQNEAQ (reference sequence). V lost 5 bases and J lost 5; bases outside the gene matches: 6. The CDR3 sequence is CASSPKGTGYGYTF. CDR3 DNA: TGTGCCAGCAGCCCTAAGGGGACAGGGTATGGCTACACCTTC.

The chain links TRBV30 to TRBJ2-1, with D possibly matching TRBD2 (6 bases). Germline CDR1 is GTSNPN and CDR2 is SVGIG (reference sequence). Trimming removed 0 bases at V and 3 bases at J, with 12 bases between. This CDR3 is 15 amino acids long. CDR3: CAWSVGGGNYNEQFF. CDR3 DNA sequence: TGTGCCTGGAGTGTCGGCGGAGGGAACTACAATGAGCAGTTCTTC.